The subject of this entry is one TCR beta chain. These data originate in a study of cytomegalovirus exposure and HLA in healthy donors. Study-wide background: Some 85 million unique TCRs, all from HLA-typed donors, were included in an early release of the data.

The CDR3 runs to 14 residues. Germline CDR1 SEHNR, CDR2 FQNEAQ (reference sequence). Trimming stripped 5 bases from V and 4 bases from J, with 15 bases between. Use of 60 Vbeta and 13 Jbeta primers characterized the PCR. Method: immunoSEQ multiplex PCR; TCRdb's copy keeps in-frame clones and lacks some. The sample contains 140,000 to 150,000 clones, over 70% of which appear only once. This chain uses TRBV7-9 with TRBJ2-7, with D possibly being TRBD1 (6 bases). The sample comprised PBMCs. This clonotype was obtained from a man aged 35 to 55 in good health and CMV-seronegative. In nucleotides, the CDR3 is TGTGCCAGCAGCCCAGGGGATAGGGGGTACGAGCAGTACTTC. Its translation: CASSPGDRGYEQYF.